This TCR beta chain was sequenced for a study of CD4 and CD8 cells across lung adenocarcinoma regions. Samples came from patients with localized non-small cell lung adenocarcinoma. TCRdb reanalysed the PCR reads using MiXCR and keeps one entry per CDR3 protein. The top ten clones hold under 35% of a sample with 20,000 to 25,000 distinct CDR3 sequences, around half of them seen once. Germline CDR1 reads MNHNS; CDR2 reads SASEGT. Trimming took off 10 bases at V and 13 bases at J, with 26 bases between the two ends. This CDR3 region has 14 residues. This TCR came from a female donor with lung adenocarcinoma. The CD4 and CD8 labels of this study may be unreliable. Sequenced: CD8+ T cells from the center of a lung tumor. The gene calls are TRBV6-1 and TRBJ2-4, with D unresolved. CDR3 loop: CATKVGRHQNTQYF. The CDR3 bases are TGTGCCACCAAGGTCGGCCGACACCAAAACACCCAGTACTTC.